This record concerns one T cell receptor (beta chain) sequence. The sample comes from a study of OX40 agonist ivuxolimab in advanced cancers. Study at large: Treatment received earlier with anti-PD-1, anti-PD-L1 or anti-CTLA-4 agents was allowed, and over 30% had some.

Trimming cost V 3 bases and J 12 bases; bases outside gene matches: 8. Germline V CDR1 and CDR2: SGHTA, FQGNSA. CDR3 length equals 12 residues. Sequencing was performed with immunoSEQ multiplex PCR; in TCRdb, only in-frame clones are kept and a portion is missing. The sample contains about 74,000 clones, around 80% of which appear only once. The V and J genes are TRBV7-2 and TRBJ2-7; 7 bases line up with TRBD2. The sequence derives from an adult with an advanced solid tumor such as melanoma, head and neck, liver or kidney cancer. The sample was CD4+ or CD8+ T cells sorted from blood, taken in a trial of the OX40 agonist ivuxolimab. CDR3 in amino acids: CASSLGGSKLYF. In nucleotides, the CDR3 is TGTGCCAGCAGCTTGGGGGGGTCGAAGCTGTACTTC.